This T cell receptor beta chain is from a study of graft-versus-host responses after intestinal transplantation. Study-wide context: Multivisceral, liver-intestinal, or isolated intestinal transplants were received by the recipients. Following induction with anti-thymocyte globulin, all recipients were given tacrolimus and steroids for about three years.

There are 13 residues in the CDR3. Trimming took off 6 bases at V and 9 bases at J, with 12 bases between the two ends. CDR1 and CDR2 (germline): MNHNS, SASEGT. Sequencing used immunoSEQ multiplex PCR; TCRdb keeps in-frame clones, though not all of them. The sample carries over 80,000 clones, around 92% recorded once. To note about this clone: Its antigen is as yet unknown.

Points from the study as a whole: Among circulating GvH clones, peak levels were associated with early post-transplant declines in HvG clones. GvH clones appeared in recipient marrow, some first in ileum or blood.

The sample here was unstimulated CD4+ T cells sorted from spleen or lymph node cells, taken before transplant. This TCR came from a human donor who was the organ donor for an intestinal transplant. The gene calls are TRBV6-1 and TRBJ1-6; TRBD1 might be the D (5 bases). CDR3 sequence: CASRDTSPSPLHF. As DNA, the CDR3 is TGTGCCAGCAGGGACACTTCCCCTTCACCCCTCCACTTT.